A single sample gave rise to the 10 T cell receptor beta chains below, sequenced in a study of T cell changes during pregnancy in multiple sclerosis. Libraries were prepared by immunoSEQ multiplex PCR; TCRdb keeps only in-frame clonotypes and omits some of them. The sample contains some 45,000 clones, around 92% of which appear only once. The sequencing used CD4+ T cells from peripheral blood mononuclear cells, collected after pregnancy. The receptors stem from a female donor in good health, enrolled as a control in a pregnancy study.

The chain carries TRBV5-1 and TRBJ2-7, with 15 bases fitting TRBD2. There are 15 residues in the CDR3. V gave up 4 bases and J gave up 5 bases; unmatched junction bases: 4. Per germline, CDR1 SGHRS and CDR2 YFSETQ. The CDR3 reads CASSVRTSGRDEQYF. Here the CDR3 DNA reads TGCGCCAGCAGCGTCCGGACTAGCGGGAGGGACGAGCAGTACTTC.

The chain has TRBV28 and TRBJ2-7, with D tentatively TRBD2 (6 bases). Trimming left V 6 bases short and J 2 bases short, with 20 bases between. Germline V gene lookup returns CDR1 MDHEN and CDR2 SYDVKM. The CDR3 is 16 residues long. The CDR3 DNA reads as TGTGCCAGCAGCCTTGGGCCCCCCGGCGGGACCTACGAGCAGTACTTC. Translating it yields CASSLGPPGGTYEQYF.

V gene TRBV6-5 combines with J gene TRBJ1-1, with D perhaps TRBD1 (6 bases). Germline lookup yields CDR1 MNHEY and CDR2 SVGAGI. The CDR3 loop spans 14 amino acids. V was clipped by 2 bases and J by 11 bases, with 18 bases between them. The CDR3 bases are TGTGCCAGCAGTTACCTGGGGGCCCCGTCCGACGCTTTCTTT. Translating it yields CASSYLGAPSDAFF.

V usage is TRBV7-2 and J usage is TRBJ2-7; TRBD2 matches at 8 bases. The J segment lost 4 bases and the V segment lost 5 bases, leaving 7 bases of the junction unmatched. The CDR3 is 14 residues long. Germline CDR1 is SGHTA and CDR2 is FQGNSA. The CDR3 protein is CASSPGTRIYEQYF. CDR3 sequence (DNA): TGTGCCAGCAGCCCCGGGACTAGGATTTACGAGCAGTACTTC.

This chain connects TRBV7-2 to TRBJ2-5; possibly TRBD2 for D (6 bases). The CDR3 loop spans 15 amino acids. V dropped 5 bases and J dropped 5 bases, with 18 bases sitting between them. Germline V gene sequence: CDR1 SGHTA, CDR2 FQGNSA. For the CDR3, the DNA is TGTGCCAGCAGCCCTAGTGGTTGGAGGGCGGAGACCCAGTACTTC. It yields the protein CASSPSGWRAETQYF.

This chain connects TRBV19 to TRBJ1-4; D not resolved. Germline V gives CDR1 LNHDA, CDR2 SQIVND (reference sequence). CDR3 length: 13 amino acids. V was pared by 6 bases and J by 0 bases, with 5 bases between. Here the CDR3 DNA reads TGTGCCAGTAGGCGTTCAACTAATGAAAAACTGTTTTTT. It is translated as CASRRSTNEKLFF.

The chain has TRBV6-5 and TRBJ2-3, with a weak D call TRBD2 (5 bases). The CDR3 is made up of 16 amino acids. V was shortened by 2 bases and J by 4 bases, with 16 bases between the two germline ends. Germline loops: CDR1 MNHEY, CDR2 SVGAGI. The DNA of the CDR3 is TGTGCCAGCAGTTACCGCGCCCCCCGGGGAGCAGATACGCAGTATTTT. It yields the protein CASSYRAPRGADTQYF.

The CDR3 nucleotides are TGCGCCAGCAGCCAAAATCTGCAGGGAAGCTACACCTTC. Amino acid sequence: CASSQNLQGSYTF. The gene calls are TRBV4-3 and TRBJ1-2, with D perhaps TRBD1 (5 bases). V lost 2 bases, J lost 9 bases, and 13 bases lay in between. CDR3 length equals 13 residues. Germline V gives CDR1 LGHNA, CDR2 YSLEER.

This chain uses TRBV29-1 with TRBJ2-1; unclear D gene. The CDR3 sequence is 11 residues long. Germline CDR1 SQVTM, CDR2 ANQGSEA. V was cut by 6 bases and J by 7 bases, with 10 bases left in between. DNA for the CDR3: TGCAGCGTCGCGAGAAGAAATGAGCAGTTCTTC. Amino acid sequence: CSVARRNEQFF.

This chain connects TRBV14 to TRBJ2-1, with D possibly being TRBD1 (5 bases). This CDR3 spans 18 amino acids. Trimming removed 0 bases at V and 7 bases at J, with 22 bases between. CDR1 SGHDN and CDR2 FVKESK come from the germline V gene. CDR3 nucleotide sequence: TGTGCCAGCAGCCAAGATCTTGGGTGGGATGGGGCTTCTAATGAGCAGTTCTTC. Amino acid sequence: CASSQDLGWDGASNEQFF.